The next 2 T cell receptor beta chains were all read from a single sample in a study of blood T cell repertoires in COVID-19 (dated by TCRdb to about 2020). Libraries were built with the immunoSEQ multiplex PCR assay. This is the immuneACCESS table as TCRdb keeps it, with only in-frame sequences that have V and J called. A part of the clones is gone; compared with another copy, unresolved V genes explain less than half, and the rest is unexplained. This sample holds roughly 87,000 clones; about 84% were observed only once. The ten largest clones take up 8% of the sample. Sequencing was done on a sample of peripheral blood. The source is a man aged 50 or older with active COVID-19.

CDR3 amino acids: CASSQESAGERTDTQYF. As DNA, the CDR3 is TGTGCCAGCAGCCAAGAGTCGGCGGGGGAACGCACAGATACGCAGTATTTT. This chain links TRBV4-2 with TRBJ2-3; 7 bases align to TRBD2. The CDR3 runs 17 residues. The ends lost 0 bases at V and 1 base at J; junction bases unmatched: 7. Per germline, CDR1 LGHNA and CDR2 YNFKEQ.

V and J are TRBV20-1 and TRBJ2-1; D is uncertain. Germline lookup yields CDR1 DFQATT and CDR2 SNEGSKA (reference sequence). Trimming removed 1 base from V and 12 bases from J, with 10 bases in between. This CDR3 contains 11 residues. CDR3 DNA: TGCAGTGCTAGAGCCCAGCAGGCGCAGTTCTTC. Protein product: CSARAQQAQFF.